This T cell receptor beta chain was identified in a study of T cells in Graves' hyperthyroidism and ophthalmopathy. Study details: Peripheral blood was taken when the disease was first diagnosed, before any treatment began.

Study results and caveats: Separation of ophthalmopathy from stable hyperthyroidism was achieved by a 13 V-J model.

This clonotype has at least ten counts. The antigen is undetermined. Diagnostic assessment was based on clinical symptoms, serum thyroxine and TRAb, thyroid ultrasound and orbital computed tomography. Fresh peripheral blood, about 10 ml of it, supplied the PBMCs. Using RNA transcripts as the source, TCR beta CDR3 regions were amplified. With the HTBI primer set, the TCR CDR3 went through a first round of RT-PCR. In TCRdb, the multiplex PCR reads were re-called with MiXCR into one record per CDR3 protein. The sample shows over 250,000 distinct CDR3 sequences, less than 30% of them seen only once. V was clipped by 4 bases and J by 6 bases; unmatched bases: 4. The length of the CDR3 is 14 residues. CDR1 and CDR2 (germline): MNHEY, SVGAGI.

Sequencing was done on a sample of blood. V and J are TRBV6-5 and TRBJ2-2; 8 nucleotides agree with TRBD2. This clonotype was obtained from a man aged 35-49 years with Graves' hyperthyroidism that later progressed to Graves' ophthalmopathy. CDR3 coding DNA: TGTGCCAGCAGTTGGGGGACTAGAGCCGGGGAGCTGTTTTTT. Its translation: CASSWGTRAGELFF.